Listed below are T cell receptor beta chains from one sample, sequenced in a study of long-term antiretroviral therapy in people with HIV. Sequenced by immunoSEQ multiplex PCR; TCRdb stores in-frame clones only, minus some. This sample carries some 25,000 clones, about four fifths of them seen once, and the ten largest clones take 4.5% to 5.5%. The sequencing used unsorted PBMCs, collected 3 years after starting antiretroviral therapy. These receptors were taken from a man between 18 and 35 years old with HIV. Each CDR3 is given with its conserved first and last residue. A D gene is named only where the DNA matches it firmly.

v_call	d_call	j_call	cdr3_aa	cdr3_nt
TRBV2	TRBD2	TRBJ2-5	CASSGLAGGETQYF	TGTGCCAGCAGTGGGCTAGCGGGGGGGGAGACCCAGTACTTC
TRBV5-8	.	TRBJ1-4	CASRKGRANEKLFF	TGTGCCAGCAGGAAGGGGAGAGCTAATGAAAAACTGTTTTTT
TRBV19	.	TRBJ2-3	CASSIGGQGNVDTQYF	TGTGCCAGTAGTATAGGTGGGCAGGGAAATGTAGATACGCAGTATTTT
TRBV4-1	.	TRBJ2-7	CASSQDNPGYEQYF	TGCGCCAGCAGCCAGGACAATCCCGGCTACGAGCAGTACTTC
TRBV27	.	TRBJ1-1	CASAYARSMNTEAFF	TGTGCCAGCGCTTATGCCCGGAGCATGAACACTGAAGCTTTCTTT
TRBV4-1	TRBD2	TRBJ2-5	CASSQEPYSGYQETQYF	TGCGCCAGCAGCCAAGAACCTTATAGCGGGTACCAAGAGACCCAGTACTTC
TRBV5-1	TRBD1	TRBJ2-5	CASSFNRGRAETQYF	TGCGCCAGCAGCTTTAACAGGGGCCGAGCAGAGACCCAGTACTTC
TRBV5-6	.	TRBJ1-5	CASSLAGYSNQPQHF	TGTGCCAGCAGCTTGGCAGGGTATAGCAATCAGCCCCAGCATTTT
TRBV6-5	TRBD1	TRBJ1-1	CASSGTETNTEAFF	TGTGCCAGCAGCGGGACAGAAACGAACACTGAAGCTTTCTTT
TRBV6-5	.	TRBJ2-4	CASSYGTKNIQYF	TGTGCCAGCAGTTACGGGACCAAAAACATTCAGTACTTC
TRBV7-9	TRBD2	TRBJ2-1	CASSPVGLVDEQFF	TGTGCCAGCAGCCCCGTGGGACTAGTAGATGAGCAGTTCTTC
TRBV7-8	.	TRBJ1-1	CASSLRQVMNTEAFF	TGTGCCAGCAGCTTAAGGCAGGTGATGAACACTGAAGCTTTCTTT
TRBV19	TRBD1	TRBJ2-7	CASSIPPGTGSYEQYF	TGTGCCAGTAGTATCCCCCCCGGGACAGGATCCTACGAGCAGTACTTC
TRBV28	.	TRBJ2-5	CASSAKETQYF	TGTGCCAGCAGCGCAAAAGAGACCCAGTACTTC
TRBV6-1	.	TRBJ1-3	CASSASVAGNTIYF	TGTGCCAGCAGTGCTTCAGTCGCTGGAAACACCATATATTTT
TRBV7-2	.	TRBJ2-2	CASSLHGRITNTGELFF	TGTGCCAGCAGCCTCCACGGTCGGATTACGAACACCGGGGAGCTGTTTTTT
TRBV6-4	.	TRBJ2-2	CASSPGLSNTGELFF	TGTGCCAGCAGCCCGGGACTGTCGAACACCGGGGAGCTGTTTTTT
TRBV27	.	TRBJ2-3	CASSLGGLGTDTQYF	TGTGCCAGCAGTTTAGGGGGGCTGGGCACAGATACGCAGTATTTT
TRBV10-3	.	TRBJ2-5	CAISESRTKETQYF	TGTGCCATCAGTGAGTCTAGGACCAAAGAGACCCAGTACTTC